One sample yielded the 7 T cell receptor beta chains listed below, sequenced in a study of T cells after yellow fever vaccination. MiXCR, run by TCRdb on the 5' RACE reads, gives a single entry per CDR3 protein. The repertoire holds 500,000 to 650,000 distinct CDR3 sequences, with roughly 14% as singletons. The sample consisted of PBMCs, taken on the day of the yellow fever booster vaccination. All receptors come from a man aged 25 to 40 who received the YFV17D yellow fever vaccine.

The chain carries TRBV15 and TRBJ2-7; D gene ambiguous. CDR1 and CDR2 from the germline V gene are LNHNV and YYDKDF (reference sequence). The CDR3 runs to 14 residues. The germline V and J ends were trimmed by 2 bases and 0 bases, with 8 bases remaining between them. As DNA, the CDR3 is TGTGCCACCAGCAGACACCAACGCTCCTACGAGCAGTACTTC. It codes for CATSRHQRSYEQYF.

This clonotype has a handful of counts. The chain uses TRBV28 and TRBJ2-1, with TRBD2 identical over 7 bases. J gave up 8 bases and V 9 bases, and 13 bases lay outside the gene matches. The CDR3 loop spans 14 amino acids. Germline V gives CDR1 MDHEN, CDR2 SYDVKM. In DNA, the CDR3 is TGTGCCAGTGCATCGGCGGGAGTGAGCCATGAGCAGTTCTTC. This gives the protein CASASAGVSHEQFF.

The sample holds a few counts of this clonotype. This chain connects TRBV7-9 to TRBJ2-3; 7 bases match TRBD2. This CDR3 spans 14 amino acids. From germline, CDR1 is SEHNR and CDR2 FQNEAQ (reference sequence). The V and J ends lost 5 bases and 2 bases, in that order; junction bases with no gene match: 4. CDR3 nucleotides: TGTGCCAGCAGCCCACTAGCGTACACAGATACGCAGTATTTT. Residues: CASSPLAYTDTQYF.

This clonotype was counted a few times. This chain links TRBV6-1 with TRBJ2-7, with 11 bases fitting TRBD2. V gave up 11 bases and J gave up 5 bases; unmatched junction bases: 17. Per the germline V gene, CDR1 is MNHNS and CDR2 is SASEGT. The length of the CDR3 is 16 residues. The CDR3 spells CAGRASGRTSGHEQYF. In nucleotides, the CDR3 is TGTGCCGGGCGGGCTAGCGGGAGGACGAGTGGGCACGAGCAGTACTTC.

This clonotype occurred a few times. This chain joins TRBV9 and TRBJ1-6; TRBD1 matches 9 bases. V trimming: 0 bases; J trimming: 5 bases; junction bases outside the gene matches: 3. CDR1 is SGDLS and CDR2 is YYNGEE in the germline V gene. The CDR3 runs 16 residues. The CDR3 here is CASSVGGQGHNSPLHF. The CDR3 nucleotides are TGTGCCAGCAGCGTAGGGGGACAGGGACATAATTCACCCCTCCACTTT. Combining the CDR3 with reference TRBV9 and TRBJ1-6 gives the whole variable domain DSGVTQTPKHLITATGQRVTLRCSPRSGDLSVYWYQQSLDQGLQFLIQYYNGEERAKGNILERFSAQQFPDLHSELNLSSLELGDSALYFCASSVGGQGHNSPLHFGNGTRLTVT.

The chain combines TRBV19 with TRBJ2-2; tentatively, D is TRBD1 or TRBD2 (5 bases each). Germline values: CDR1 LNHDA, CDR2 SQIVND (reference sequence). This CDR3 has 13 amino acids. Trimming removed 4 bases from V and 4 bases from J, with 7 bases in between. Here the CDR3 reads CASSRDVTGELFF. CDR3 in DNA: TGTGCCAGTAGTAGGGACGTCACCGGGGAGCTGTTTTTT. Looking up the rest from reference TRBV19 and TRBJ2-2 gives the full variable domain: DGGITQSPKYLFRKEGQNVTLSCEQNLNHDAMYWYRQDPGQGLRLIYYSQIVNDFQKGDIAEGYSVSREKKESFPLTVTSAQKNPTAFYLCASSRDVTGELFFGEGSRLTVL.

This clonotype turned up a few times. The genes are TRBV3-1 and TRBJ2-7; 8 bases match TRBD1. This CDR3 is built from 14 residues. Germline assignment: CDR1 LGHDT and CDR2 YNNKEL (reference sequence). V gave up 5 bases and J gave up 1 base; unmatched junction bases: 4. The DNA of the CDR3 is TGTGCCAGCAGCTATAGACAGGGGTCCTACGAGCAGTACTTC. It codes for CASSYRQGSYEQYF.